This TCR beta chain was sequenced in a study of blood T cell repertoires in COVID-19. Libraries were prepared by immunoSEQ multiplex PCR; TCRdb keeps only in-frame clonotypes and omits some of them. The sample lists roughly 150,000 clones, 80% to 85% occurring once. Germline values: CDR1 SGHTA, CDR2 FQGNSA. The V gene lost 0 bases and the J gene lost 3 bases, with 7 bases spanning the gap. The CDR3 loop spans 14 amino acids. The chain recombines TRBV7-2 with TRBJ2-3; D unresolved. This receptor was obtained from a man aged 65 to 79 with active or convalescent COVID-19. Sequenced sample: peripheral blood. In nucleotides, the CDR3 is TGTGCCAGCAGCTTAGCGTTAGCTACAGATACGCAGTATTTT. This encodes CASSLALATDTQYF.